This T cell receptor (beta chain) came from a study of monozygotic twins with inflammatory bowel disease. Broader study findings: TCRbeta inverse Simpson diversity was decreased in IBD patients versus healthy co-twins. Distinction of different T cell subtypes was not possible.

This CDR3 contains 12 residues. CDR1 and CDR2 (germline): LNHNV, YYDKDF (reference sequence). With respect to this clonotype: Its antigen is unidentified.

Eight separate reactions for every sample produced the cDNA. Both the TCRalpha cDNA and the TCRbeta cDNA were taken through two nested PCRs, lasting around 15 and 9 cycles. Reanalyzing the 5' RACE reads, TCRdb keeps one entry per CDR3 protein, without DNA. The sample shows approximately 400,000 distinct CDR3 sequences, and 2.5% to 3% sits with its ten largest clones. V is TRBV15 and J is TRBJ2-1; as DNA is missing, the TRBD1 call by TCRdb cannot be tested. This TCR was sampled from a human donor with ulcerative colitis or Crohn's disease, or a healthy co-twin of an affected twin (not recorded which). The sequenced sample was blood. The CDR3: CATSRHQGGQFF. The full variable domain, in which reference TRBV15 and TRBJ2-1 provide the parts outside the CDR3, is DAMVIQNPRYQVTQFGKPVTLSCSQTLNHNVMYWYQQKSSQAPKLLFHYYDKDFNNEADTPDNFQSRRPNTSFCFLDIRSPGLGDTAMYLCATSRHQGGQFFGPGTRLTVL.